This T cell receptor (beta chain) was sequenced for a study of shared clonotypes between healthy human individuals. Assay used: immunoSEQ multiplex PCR; TCRdb lists only in-frame clones, some missing. The table has approximately 500,000 clones, about three quarters seen once. Worth noting for this clone: What it binds is not known.

Regarding the study as a whole: The expectation was that sequencing depth would affect clonotype sharing among donors. Sampling was confined to blood; repertoires within tissues likely differ.

Germline V gene sequence: CDR1 MDHEN, CDR2 SYDVKM. The J segment lost 4 bases and the V segment lost 5 bases, leaving 4 bases of the junction unmatched. This CDR3 has 13 residues. All the donors were Caucasian adults who lived in Nashville, Tennessee. The chain has TRBV28 and TRBJ2-5; 7 positions agree with TRBD2. The receptor's source is a woman in her thirties or forties in good health. Some clones in this sample may be carry-over from other donors' samples. The sequencing sample was made of PBMCs. The CDR3 is CASSRTRGETQYF. The DNA of the CDR3 is TGTGCCAGCAGTCGGACTAGGGGAGAGACCCAGTACTTC. Using reference TRBV28 and TRBJ2-5 for the parts outside the CDR3, the full variable domain is DVKVTQSSRYLVKRTGEKVFLECVQDMDHENMFWYRQDPGLGLRLIYFSYDVKMKEKGDIPEGYSVSREKKERFSLILESASTNQTSMYLCASSRTRGETQYFGPGTRLLVL.